This TCR beta chain was sequenced for a study of T cells in Graves' hyperthyroidism and ophthalmopathy. General observations from the study: Separation of ophthalmopathy from stable hyperthyroidism was achieved by a 13 V-J model.

There are many counts of this clonotype. Its target is unknown. Amplification of TCR beta CDR3 regions used RNA as the template. The HTBI set primed first-round TCR CDR3 RT-PCR. TCRdb re-derived calls from the multiplex PCR reads in MiXCR, one entry per CDR3 protein. The profile shows under 350,000 distinct CDR3 sequences, approximately 15% of them singletons. Looked up from germline, CDR1 is MNHEY and CDR2 is SVGEGT. CDR3 length: 14 amino acids. The V end was cut by 4 bases, the J end by 12 bases, with 21 bases between. Researchers barred patients who had uncontrolled infection, other autoimmune disease, pregnancy or lactation. Together with thyroid ultrasound, orbital computed tomography, serum thyroxine and TRAb, clinical symptoms were used for diagnoses.

Sequencing was done on a sample of blood. The receptor was derived from a woman aged 60-70 years with Graves' ophthalmopathy. The chain is built from TRBV6-2 or TRBV6-3 and TRBJ2-5; D may be TRBD1 (6 bases). CDR3 nucleotides: TGTGCCAGCAGTTCAGCCCTCGCTGACAGGAGGAAGTACTTC. Translated, it gives CASSSALADRRKYF.